Listed here are 13 T cell receptor beta chains from one sample, sequenced in a study of neurological immune-mediated disorders. Via MiXCR, TCRdb re-called the 5' RACE reads, giving one row per CDR3 protein. The data contain 33,000 or so distinct CDR3 sequences, 7% to 8% of them singletons. The specimen was PBMCs. Receptors were obtained from a woman in her 40s in good health.

This clonotype was recorded many times. A read error may produce the germline difference seen at one junction end. This chain links TRBV12-3 or TRBV12-4 with TRBJ1-5; maybe TRBD1 (5 bases). The length of the CDR3 is 15 residues. CDR3 nucleotide sequence: TGTGCCAGCAGCTTAGGGACGGCCTCCGGGGAGCCCCAGCATTTT. It codes for CASSLGTASGEPQHF.

This clonotype was found many times. V and J are TRBV19 and TRBJ2-1; D call uncertain. V gave up 7 bases and J gave up 4 bases, with 17 bases separating them. CDR1 and CDR2 from the germline V gene are LNHDA and SQIVND (reference sequence). The CDR3 loop spans 15 amino acids. CDR3 bases: TGTGCCAGTACCCGTCGATCTGCCCCGTACAATGAGCAGTTCTTC. It is translated as CASTRRSAPYNEQFF.

The J gene is TRBJ2-5, the V gene TRBV4-1, with 7 positions matching TRBD2. The germline V gene has CDR1 MGHRA and CDR2 YSYEKL. This CDR3 is built from 14 residues. J lost 5 bases, V lost 1 base, and 4 bases had no gene match. CDR3 bases: TGCGCCAGCAGCCAAGTGAGGGGAGGGGAGACCCAGTACTTC. Translation: CASSQVRGGETQYF.

This clonotype was picked up many times. J is TRBJ1-3 and V is TRBV7-2, with 9 bases fitting TRBD1. There are 15 residues in the CDR3. V dropped 5 bases and J dropped 2; count of bases not matched to a gene: 4. Germline-derived CDR1 and CDR2 are SGHTA and FQGNSA. CDR3 in amino acids: CASSLDRGAGNTIYF. The CDR3 DNA is TGTGCCAGCAGCCTTGACAGGGGGGCTGGAAACACCATATATTTT. The full variable domain, completed using reference TRBV7-2 and TRBJ1-3, is GAGVSQSPSNKVTEKGKDVELRCDPISGHTALYWYRQSLGQGLEFLIYFQGNSAPDKSGLPSDRFSAERTGGSVSTLTIQRTQQEDSAVYLCASSLDRGAGNTIYFGEGSWLTVV.

This clonotype was observed many times. The chain joins TRBV24-1 to TRBJ2-5, with D tentatively TRBD1 (7 bases). With 6 bases removed from V and 3 bases from J, the gap between germline ends came to 13 bases. The CDR3 extends over 14 amino acids. Germline values: CDR1 KGHDR, CDR2 SFDVKD. The CDR3 DNA sequence: TGTGCCACCAGTCCCCAGGGGGGAAAAGAGACCCAGTACTTC. Translation: CATSPQGGKETQYF.

This clonotype was observed at least ten times. The chain uses TRBV7-8 and TRBJ1-2; 10 bases map to TRBD1. The V gene end was trimmed by 1 base and the J gene end by 2 bases; junction bases not matched to a gene: 7. CDR3 size: 17 residues. CDR1 is SGHVS and CDR2 is FQNEAQ in the germline V gene. CDR3 nucleotide sequence: TGTGCCAGCAGCTTAGGGGTCGGGACAGGGGACAACTATGGCTACACCTTC. Translating it yields CASSLGVGTGDNYGYTF. Full variable domain (remainder filled in from reference TRBV7-8 and TRBJ1-2): GAGVSQSPRYKVAKRGQDVALRCDPISGHVSLFWYQQALGQGPEFLTYFQNEAQLDKSGLPSDRFFAERPEGSVSTLKIQRTQQEDSAVYLCASSLGVGTGDNYGYTFGSGTRLTVV.

Many counts were recorded for this clonotype. The chain combines TRBV15 with TRBJ2-2, with 10 bases fitting TRBD1. After removal of 8 bases from V and 3 bases from J, the junction contained 3 bases not matched to a gene. Germline V gene lookup returns CDR1 LNHNV and CDR2 YYDKDF (reference sequence). The CDR3 extends over 14 amino acids. The DNA for the CDR3 is TGTGCCACCGGGACAGGGGACGACACCGGGGAGCTGTTTTTT. Its translation: CATGTGDDTGELFF. The complete variable domain, with remaining parts taken from reference TRBV15 and TRBJ2-2, reads DAMVIQNPRYQVTQFGKPVTLSCSQTLNHNVMYWYQQKSSQAPKLLFHYYDKDFNNEADTPDNFQSRRPNTSFCFLDIRSPGLGDTAMYLCATGTGDDTGELFFGEGSRLTVL.

This clonotype was seen repeatedly, ten times or more. The chain uses TRBV29-1 and TRBJ2-1; TRBD1 is a possible D gene (6 bases). CDR1 and CDR2 (germline): SQVTM, ANQGSEA. V lost 6 bases and J lost 0, with 12 bases in between. The CDR3 totals 14 residues. The chain's CDR3 is CSVTRGSSYNEQFF. The CDR3 nucleotides are TGCAGCGTCACAAGGGGGAGCTCCTACAATGAGCAGTTCTTC.

This clonotype was picked up many times. The rearrangement uses TRBV2 and TRBJ2-3, with 8 bases lining up with TRBD1. The CDR3 runs 14 residues. Germline V gene sequence: CDR1 SNHLY, CDR2 FYNNEI. V shed 8 bases and J 3 bases; nucleotides not matched to a gene: 7. CDR3 sequence: CASEFQGATDTQYF. The CDR3 nucleotides read TGTGCCAGCGAGTTCCAGGGGGCAACAGATACGCAGTATTTT.

This clonotype has ten or more counts. V gene TRBV28 combines with J gene TRBJ1-1; D uncertain. In germline, CDR1 is MDHEN, CDR2 SYDVKM. V shed 4 bases and J shed 3 bases, with 6 bases lying between them. The CDR3 contains 12 residues. As DNA, the CDR3 is TGTGCCAGCAGTTCTACGTACACTGAAGCTTTCTTT. Translated, it gives CASSSTYTEAFF.

This clonotype was found many times. J is TRBJ2-2 and V is TRBV28, with 7 bases matching TRBD1. In germline, CDR1 is MDHEN, CDR2 SYDVKM. The CDR3 runs 15 residues. V was pared by 5 bases and J by 6 bases, with 9 bases of the junction left unmatched. The chain's CDR3 is CASSPLGTGAGELFF. The CDR3 nucleotides are TGTGCCAGCAGTCCCCTCGGAACAGGGGCCGGGGAGCTGTTTTTT.

On this clonotype: One end of the junction is discordant with germline, which a read error may explain. The chain joins TRBV5-1 to TRBJ2-1; no clear D. The CDR3 totals 12 residues. CDR1 and CDR2 (germline): SGHRS, YFSETQ. CDR3 residues: CASSLPSNEHFF. CDR3 DNA sequence: TGTGCCAGCAGCTTGCCTTCCAATGAGCATTTCTTC.

This clonotype was found many times. V is TRBV10-3 and J is TRBJ2-1, with D perhaps TRBD1 (6 bases). CDR3 length: 17 residues. V was pared by 3 bases and J by 3 bases, with 18 bases between. Germline CDR1 and CDR2: ENHRY and SYGVKD. In nucleotides, the CDR3 is TGTGCCATCAGTGACACAGGCGTTGGCAGGGGCTACAATGAGCAGTTCTTC. It is translated as CAISDTGVGRGYNEQFF.